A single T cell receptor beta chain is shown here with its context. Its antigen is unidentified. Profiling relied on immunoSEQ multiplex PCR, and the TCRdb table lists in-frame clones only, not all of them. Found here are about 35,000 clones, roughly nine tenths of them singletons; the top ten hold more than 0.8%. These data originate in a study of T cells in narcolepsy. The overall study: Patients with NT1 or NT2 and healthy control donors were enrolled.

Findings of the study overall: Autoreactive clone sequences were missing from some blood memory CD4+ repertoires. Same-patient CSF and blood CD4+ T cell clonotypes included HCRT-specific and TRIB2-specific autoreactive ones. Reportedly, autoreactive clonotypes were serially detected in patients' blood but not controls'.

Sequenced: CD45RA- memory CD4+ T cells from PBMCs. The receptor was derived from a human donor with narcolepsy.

The CDR3 DNA follows: TGTGCCAGTAAGGATCGGGATAAGTCTACCCAGTACTTC. This gives the protein CASKDRDKSTQYF. V gene TRBV19 combines with J gene TRBJ2-5; D possibly corresponds to TRBD2 (5 bases). The CDR3 runs 13 residues. The germline V gene encodes CDR1 LNHDA and CDR2 SQIVND (reference sequence). V lost 7 bases and J 8 bases, leaving 17 bases between the germline ends.